Following are 27 T cell receptor beta chains from one sample sequenced in a study of beta chain features in type 1 diabetes. The sequenced template was cDNA made from the entire isolated RNA. This table comes from immunoSEQ multiplex PCR, and its TCRdb copy is limited to in-frame clones, with some not included. The data show about 110,000 clones, around 40% seen once. The source material was stem cell memory CD4+ T cells from blood. The origin of the receptors is a woman aged 18 to 35 in good health.

A few counts support this clone. The CDR3 here is CASSYRQGYTEAFF. DNA for the CDR3: TGTGCCAGCAGTTACCGACAGGGTTACACTGAAGCTTTCTTT. V is TRBV6-6 and J is TRBJ1-1; 7 bases align to TRBD1. Germline assignment: CDR1 MNHNY and CDR2 SVGAGI (reference sequence). The CDR3 is 14 amino acids. J lost 3 bases, V lost 2 bases, and 3 bases had no gene match.

The chain uses TRBV5-1 and TRBJ1-2; D ambiguous. The V end was cut by 0 bases, the J end by 8 bases, with 14 bases between. Per the germline V gene, CDR1 is SGHRS and CDR2 is YFSETQ. CDR3 size: 14 residues. CDR3 amino acids: CASSLATSAGGYTF. The DNA of the CDR3 is TGCGCCAGCAGCTTGGCGACTTCCGCCGGAGGCTACACCTTC.

This clone was seen a single time. The chain recombines TRBV7-8 with TRBJ2-7; TRBD1 is a possible D gene (5 bases). Trimming pared 1 base from V and 6 bases from J, leaving 13 bases between. This CDR3 comprises 14 residues. The germline CDR1 and CDR2 sequences are SGHVS and FQNEAQ. This CDR3 is CASSLEGRAGEQYF. The CDR3, as DNA: TGTGCCAGCAGCTTAGAAGGCAGGGCTGGCGAGCAGTACTTC.

This clone was counted only a few times. The V gene is TRBV2, the J gene TRBJ1-1; D gene unclear. This CDR3 is 14 amino acids long. V lost 7 bases to trimming and J lost 4 bases, with 16 bases between them. CDR1 SNHLY and CDR2 FYNNEI come from the germline V gene. The CDR3 sequence is CASKVVAPGTEAFF. In DNA, the CDR3 is TGTGCCAGCAAAGTGGTGGCCCCGGGCACTGAAGCTTTCTTT.

The chain's CDR3 is CASSLDSKLGSYSNQPQHF. The CDR3 nucleotides read TGTGCCAGCAGCTTAGATAGCAAACTCGGCTCGTATAGCAATCAGCCCCAGCATTTT. The chain couples TRBV7-8 to TRBJ1-5; D gene unclear. The CDR3 is made up of 19 amino acids. Trimming cost V 1 base and J 0 bases, with 19 bases left between them. The germline CDR1 and CDR2 sequences are SGHVS and FQNEAQ.

This clone was seen only a few times. The chain recombines TRBV7-2 with TRBJ2-5, with 12 bases that match TRBD2. The CDR3 runs to 16 residues. Germline CDR1 SGHTA, CDR2 FQGNSA. V lost 1 base to trimming and J lost 4 bases; unmatched junction nucleotides: 4. In DNA, the CDR3 is TGTGCCAGCAGCTTAGGGGCGACTAGCGGGAGAGAGACCCAGTACTTC. Amino acids: CASSLGATSGRETQYF.

The V call is TRBV5-4, the J call TRBJ2-2, with TRBD2 identical over 13 bases. After removal of 2 bases from V and 6 bases from J, the junction contained 4 bases not matched to a gene. The germline gives CDR1 SGHNT, CDR2 YYREEE (reference sequence). The CDR3 contains 16 residues. DNA of the CDR3: TGTGCCAGCAGCTTAGGACTAGCGGGAGACGCCGGGGAGCTGTTTTTT. Translated: CASSLGLAGDAGELFF.

The V call is TRBV27, the J call TRBJ2-1; 8 bases align to TRBD1. Germline V gene sequence: CDR1 MNHEY, CDR2 SMNVEV (reference sequence). The CDR3 length is 14 residues. V lost 7 bases to trimming and J lost 7 bases; unmatched junction nucleotides: 9. The DNA for the CDR3 is TGTGCCAGCACTAACTGGCGACAGGGGAATGAGCAGTTCTTC. This translates into CASTNWRQGNEQFF.

The rearrangement uses TRBV28 and TRBJ2-7; 7 bases agree with TRBD1. In germline, CDR1 is MDHEN, CDR2 SYDVKM. The CDR3 runs 15 residues. V trimming: 3 bases; J trimming: 0 bases; junction bases outside the gene matches: 5. The CDR3: CASSFLDRVSYEQYF. In nucleotides, the CDR3 is TGTGCCAGCAGTTTCCTTGACAGGGTCTCCTACGAGCAGTACTTC.

This clone was recorded a few times. The rearrangement joins TRBV5-1 to TRBJ2-7; TRBD1 might be the D (6 bases). V dropped 4 bases and J dropped 7 bases, with 18 bases sitting between them. The CDR3 contains 14 residues. Germline V gives CDR1 SGHRS, CDR2 YFSETQ. The CDR3 DNA is TGCGCCAGCAGCCCGGACAGCGTATATCAGGAGCAGTACTTC. Protein: CASSPDSVYQEQYF.

The V gene is TRBV30, the J gene TRBJ1-1; TRBD1 agrees at 10 bases. This CDR3 has 13 amino acids. In germline, CDR1 is GTSNPN, CDR2 SVGIG (reference sequence). After removal of 5 bases from V and 5 bases from J, the junction contained 5 bases not matched to a gene. The CDR3 spells CAWDRGRRTEAFF. The DNA of the CDR3 is TGTGCCTGGGACAGGGGGCGTAGGACTGAAGCTTTCTTT. Using reference TRBV30 and TRBJ1-1 for the parts outside the CDR3, the full variable domain is SQTIHQWPATLVQPVGSPLSLECTVEGTSNPNLYWYRQAAGRGLQLLFYSVGIGQISSEVPQNLSASRPQDRQFILSSKKLLLSDSGFYLCAWDRGRRTEAFFGQGTRLTVV.

The chain joins TRBV18 to TRBJ1-1, with D unresolved. Between the trimmed V and J ends, which lost 1 base and 4 bases, there was a span of 10 bases. The germline V gene encodes CDR1 KGHSH and CDR2 LQKENI. The CDR3 is made up of 14 amino acids. The CDR3 nucleotides read TGTGCCAGCTCACCACAAGGAGTCGGCACTGAAGCTTTCTTT. It specifies CASSPQGVGTEAFF.

In nucleotides, the CDR3 is TGTGCCAGCAGCTTTGCGGGAGACTCCTACGAGCAGTACTTC. It codes for CASSFAGDSYEQYF. The V and J genes are TRBV7-2 and TRBJ2-7; 7 nucleotides align to TRBD2. Germline V lookup: CDR1 SGHTA, CDR2 FQGNSA. J lost 0 bases, V lost 3 bases, and 2 bases had no gene match. The CDR3 totals 14 residues.

In its sample, this clone was seen a few times. V usage is TRBV14 and J usage is TRBJ2-7; weak D call: TRBD2 (7 bases). The germline V gene encodes CDR1 SGHDN and CDR2 FVKESK. The CDR3 loop spans 17 amino acids. The germline V and J ends were trimmed by 4 bases and 3 bases, with 22 bases remaining between them. The CDR3 loop is CASSPNLGQTGGYEQYF. Here the CDR3 DNA reads TGTGCCAGCAGCCCAAACCTAGGACAGACGGGGGGCTACGAGCAGTACTTC.

This clone has only a few counts. The chain has TRBV25-1 and TRBJ1-4; perhaps TRBD1 as D (6 bases). The CDR3 consists of 16 residues. Looked up from germline, CDR1 is MGHDK and CDR2 is SYGVNS. Deletions cut 0 bases from V and 7 bases from J, with 15 bases between. The CDR3 bases are TGTGCCAGCAGTGAATACAAGGGGCGAGGGGGTGAAAAACTGTTTTTT. Protein product: CASSEYKGRGGEKLFF.

The J gene is TRBJ2-6, the V gene TRBV9, with unresolved D. Per the germline V gene, CDR1 is SGDLS and CDR2 is YYNGEE. V was trimmed by 1 base and J by 0 bases, leaving 11 bases between them. The CDR3 is 17 residues long. CDR3 coding DNA: TGTGCCAGCAGCGTATTTTCGAGAGGCTCTGGGGCCAACGTCCTGACTTTC. Protein sequence: CASSVFSRGSGANVLTF.

This clone was seen only a few times. The rearrangement links TRBV7-9 to TRBJ2-7, with 9 bases lining up with TRBD1. J was trimmed by 3 bases and V by 5 bases; bases with no gene match: 5. CDR3 size: 14 residues. Germline CDR1 and CDR2: SEHNR and FQNEAQ (reference sequence). CDR3 region: CASSLTGGFYEQYF. Written as DNA, the CDR3 is TGTGCCAGCAGCCTGACAGGGGGATTCTACGAGCAGTACTTC.

J is TRBJ2-1 and V is TRBV19, with TRBD1 matching 9 bases. The trim removed 5 bases at V and 2 bases at J, leaving 7 bases unmatched. The germline V gene encodes CDR1 LNHDA and CDR2 SQIVND (reference sequence). The CDR3 consists of 16 residues. The CDR3 protein is CASSYKRDRAYNEQFF. Written as DNA, the CDR3 is TGTGCCAGTAGTTATAAGAGGGACAGGGCCTACAATGAGCAGTTCTTC.

This clone came up a few times. This rearrangement joins TRBV7-2 to TRBJ2-1; D is uncertain. Trimming pared 3 bases from V and 5 bases from J, leaving 14 bases between. Germline CDR1 SGHTA, CDR2 FQGNSA. CDR3 length: 15 amino acids. The CDR3 DNA sequence: TGTGCCAGCAGCTTTTTTAGAGGCTCACACAATGAGCAGTTCTTC. Protein product: CASSFFRGSHNEQFF.

The chain employs TRBV7-9 and TRBJ2-5; TRBD1 matches 9 bases. V trimming: 6 bases; J trimming: 5 bases; junction bases outside the gene matches: 16. CDR3 length equals 17 residues. Germline CDR1 reads SEHNR; CDR2 reads FQNEAQ (reference sequence). This CDR3 is CASRENRGPGIGETQYF. CDR3 coding DNA: TGTGCCAGCAGGGAAAACAGGGGGCCGGGTATAGGGGAGACCCAGTACTTC. The complete variable domain, with remaining parts taken from reference TRBV7-9 and TRBJ2-5, reads DTGVSQNPRHKITKRGQNVTFRCDPISEHNRLYWYRQTLGQGPEFLTYFQNEAQLEKSRLLSDRFSAERPKGSFSTLEIQRTEQGDSAMYLCASRENRGPGIGETQYFGPGTRLLVL.

This chain joins TRBV5-5 and TRBJ1-1, with 8 bases matching TRBD1. CDR1 is SGHKS and CDR2 is YYEKEE in the germline V gene (reference sequence). This CDR3 is 15 amino acids long. V trimming: 6 bases; J trimming: 6 bases; junction bases outside the gene matches: 13. CDR3 region: CASTFGNRGFAEAFF. The CDR3 DNA reads TGTGCCAGCACCTTCGGGAACAGGGGGTTTGCTGAAGCTTTCTTT.

This clone was detected only a few times. The chain has TRBV7-9 and TRBJ2-7; 8 bases are a match to TRBD2. J lost 3 bases, V lost 5 bases, and 9 bases had no gene match. This CDR3 has 15 amino acids. Germline V lookup: CDR1 SEHNR, CDR2 FQNEAQ (reference sequence). The CDR3 DNA is TGTGCCAGCAGCCTAAGAGCGGGAGATGGCTACGAGCAGTACTTC. Protein product: CASSLRAGDGYEQYF.

The CDR3 here is CASSQATSGRVFEQYF. In nucleotides, the CDR3 is TGCGCCAGCAGCCAAGCCACTAGCGGGAGAGTCTTCGAGCAGTACTTC. This chain uses TRBV4-3 with TRBJ2-7, with TRBD2 matching 11 bases. This CDR3 spans 16 amino acids. CDR1 is LGHNA, CDR2 YSLEER, per germline. V was pared by 1 base and J by 6 bases, with 8 bases of the junction left unmatched.

A single count supports this clone. The chain recombines TRBV18 with TRBJ2-7, with D perhaps TRBD1 (6 bases). Germline V lookup: CDR1 KGHSH, CDR2 LQKENI. Trimming took off 0 bases at V and 4 bases at J, with 13 bases between the two ends. The CDR3 totals 15 residues. The CDR3 sequence is CASSPPRDMKYEQYF. CDR3 coding DNA: TGTGCCAGCTCACCACCCCGGGACATGAAGTACGAGCAGTACTTC.

This clone has a handful of counts. The genes are TRBV25-1 and TRBJ1-2; possibly TRBD1 for D (6 bases). Germline V gene data show CDR1 as MGHDK and CDR2 as SYGVNS. V shed 4 bases and J shed 7 bases, with 16 bases lying between them. The CDR3 extends over 14 amino acids. CDR3 coding DNA: TGTGCCAGCAGTGGTTGGACAGCTCGTGGTGGCTACACCTTC. It encodes CASSGWTARGGYTF.

The chain carries TRBV18 and TRBJ1-1; D not certain. The CDR3 has 13 residues. Germline-derived CDR1 and CDR2 are KGHSH and LQKENI. The V and J ends lost 5 bases and 2 bases respectively, with 9 bases between them. CDR3: CASSSRENTEAFF. The CDR3 DNA reads TGTGCCAGCTCAAGTCGGGAAAACACTGAAGCTTTCTTT.

The rearrangement uses TRBV5-1 and TRBJ2-7; D possibly corresponds to TRBD2 (5 bases). The CDR3 extends over 13 amino acids. Trimming removed 0 bases from V and 4 bases from J, with 8 bases in between. The germline gives CDR1 SGHRS, CDR2 YFSETQ. CDR3 nucleotides: TGCGCCAGCAGCTTGGACGGGAAATACGAGCAGTACTTC. Translating gives CASSLDGKYEQYF.